Listed below are T cell receptor beta chains from one sample, sequenced in a study of T cell responses to AZD1222 COVID-19 vaccine. Generated by immunoSEQ multiplex PCR, the TCRdb table keeps only in-frame clones and is missing some. The table shows over 100,000 clones, with about four fifths occurring only once. The material sequenced was peripheral blood, taken on day 0 of AZD1222 vaccination. Receptor source: an adult in good health. CDR3s include the opening cysteine and the closing phenylalanine or tryptophan. Each record gives: V gene, J gene, clone size, CDR3 protein. Part of the rows lack a size; the others show once, few, many or a class for expanded clones.

V gene: TRBV28
J gene: TRBJ2-7
clone size: NA
CDR3 protein: CASSYWGQGSAGGRYEQYF

V gene: TRBV28
J gene: TRBJ1-5
clone size: NA
CDR3 protein: CASRGGNSNQPQHF

V gene: TRBV25-1
J gene: TRBJ1-1
clone size: NA
CDR3 protein: CATRVNTEAFF

V gene: TRBV6-5
J gene: TRBJ2-1
clone size: NA
CDR3 protein: CASSDSPIYNEQFF

V gene: TRBV3-1/TRBV3-2
J gene: TRBJ2-1
clone size: NA
CDR3 protein: CASSQERGRARNEQFF

V gene: TRBV19
J gene: TRBJ2-7
clone size: NA
CDR3 protein: CASRQTGYSYEQYF

V gene: TRBV6-2/TRBV6-3
J gene: TRBJ2-7
clone size: NA
CDR3 protein: CASSHMPYEQYF

V gene: TRBV18
J gene: TRBJ1-3
clone size: few
CDR3 protein: CASSYDRGLGNTIYF

V gene: TRBV7-8
J gene: TRBJ2-2
clone size: NA
CDR3 protein: CASSLARASLFSGELFF

V gene: TRBV5-1
J gene: TRBJ1-4
clone size: once
CDR3 protein: CASSPGTANEKLFF

V gene: TRBV12-3/TRBV12-4
J gene: TRBJ1-2
clone size: once
CDR3 protein: CASSYGTATNF

V gene: TRBV9
J gene: TRBJ2-7
clone size: NA
CDR3 protein: CASSPDSGSYEQYF

V gene: TRBV15
J gene: TRBJ2-1
clone size: NA
CDR3 protein: CATSRTGSSYNEQFF

V gene: TRBV5-4
J gene: TRBJ2-7
clone size: NA
CDR3 protein: CASSRPSGSYEQYF

V gene: TRBV15
J gene: TRBJ2-1
clone size: NA
CDR3 protein: CATSLAGGGNEQFF

V gene: TRBV28
J gene: TRBJ2-1
clone size: NA
CDR3 protein: CASSSPSGSYNEQFF

V gene: TRBV28
J gene: TRBJ1-5
clone size: once
CDR3 protein: CASSLGGQGNQPQHF

V gene: TRBV19
J gene: TRBJ1-2
clone size: few
CDR3 protein: CASKEGYNYGYTF

V gene: TRBV21-1
J gene: TRBJ2-7
clone size: NA
CDR3 protein: CASSKAQGAVYEQYF

V gene: TRBV13
J gene: TRBJ2-2
clone size: few
CDR3 protein: CASSHRTHSGELFF

V gene: TRBV9
J gene: TRBJ2-1
clone size: NA
CDR3 protein: CASSVGGTAPGKRDNEQFF

V gene: TRBV19
J gene: TRBJ2-7
clone size: few
CDR3 protein: CASSSGLREGRDYEQYF

V gene: TRBV27
J gene: TRBJ1-5
clone size: NA
CDR3 protein: CASSSDSRQPQHF

V gene: TRBV20-1
J gene: TRBJ1-1
clone size: once
CDR3 protein: CSAPGLNGAFF

V gene: TRBV30
J gene: TRBJ1-5
clone size: NA
CDR3 protein: CAWSGQGTNQPQHF

V gene: TRBV7-9
J gene: TRBJ2-5
clone size: once
CDR3 protein: CASSQTSAETQYF

V gene: TRBV7-9
J gene: TRBJ1-2
clone size: NA
CDR3 protein: CASTPKTGTANYGYTF

V gene: TRBV24-1
J gene: TRBJ1-1
clone size: NA
CDR3 protein: CATSDPYNRQANTEAFF

V gene: TRBV12-3/TRBV12-4
J gene: TRBJ2-2
clone size: NA
CDR3 protein: CASSLGITGELFF

V gene: TRBV24-1
J gene: TRBJ1-4
clone size: NA
CDR3 protein: CATSDSGRHEKLFF

V gene: TRBV2
J gene: TRBJ2-3
clone size: many
CDR3 protein: CASSDQGAGEQDTQYF

V gene: TRBV10-3
J gene: TRBJ2-3
clone size: NA
CDR3 protein: CAIRAGTSGTDTQYF